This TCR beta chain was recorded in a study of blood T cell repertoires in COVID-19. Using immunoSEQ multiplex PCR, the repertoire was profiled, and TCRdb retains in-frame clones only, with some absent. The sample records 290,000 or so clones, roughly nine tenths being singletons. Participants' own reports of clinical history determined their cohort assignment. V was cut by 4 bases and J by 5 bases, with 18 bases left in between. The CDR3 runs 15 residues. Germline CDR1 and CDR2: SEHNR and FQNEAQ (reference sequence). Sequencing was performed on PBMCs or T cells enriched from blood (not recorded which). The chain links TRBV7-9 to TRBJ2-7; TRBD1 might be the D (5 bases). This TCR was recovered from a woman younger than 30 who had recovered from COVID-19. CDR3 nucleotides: TGTGCCAGCAGCTCCCTGCAGGGATCAAGGGACGAGCAGTACTTC. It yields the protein CASSSLQGSRDEQYF.